This T cell receptor (beta chain) was sequenced in a study of cytomegalovirus exposure and HLA in healthy donors. Primers: 60 Vbeta forward and 13 Jbeta reverse. The repertoire was sequenced with immunoSEQ multiplex PCR; TCRdb's copy has only in-frame clones and lacks some. The sample has about 160,000 clones. V lost 5 bases to trimming and J lost 4 bases, with 11 bases between them. The CDR3 loop spans 13 amino acids. Per germline, CDR1 SNHLY and CDR2 FYNNEI. Whole-study results and caveats: V- and J-gene trimming in TCR beta was tied to a missense DCLRE1C variant by an analysis performed later. A later analysis reported that several of the most significant clusters appeared to be linked to common viral pathogens, among them Epstein-Barr virus. In terms of immune exposure information, only CMV serostatus was available. Across all donors, roughly uniform sequencing depth was an assumption of the presence/absence analyses.

On this clone itself: Its antigen is unidentified.

The sample was PBMCs. The chain employs TRBV2 and TRBJ1-1; no reliable D call. The origin of this receptor is an older woman in good health and CMV-seronegative. The CDR3 loop is CASSRGYATEAFF. The CDR3 DNA follows: TGTGCCAGCAGTCGAGGGTACGCCACTGAAGCTTTCTTT.